Below, one TCR beta chain is given with its context. This CDR3 has 11 residues. The V and J ends lost 4 bases and 5 bases respectively, with 8 bases between them. Germline CDR1 and CDR2: GTSNPN and SVGIG (reference sequence). This sample is drawn from a study of blood T cell repertoires in COVID-19. Only in-frame clones appear in the TCRdb table, and some are missing; sequencing was by immunoSEQ multiplex PCR. This table has 180,000 or so clones, about 75% appearing once. The clonotype comes from a woman between 45 and 65 years old with active or convalescent COVID-19. V usage is TRBV30 and J usage is TRBJ1-1, with TRBD1 as a possible D gene (5 bases). The sequenced sample consisted of peripheral blood. DNA for the CDR3: TGTGCCTGGATCGGGGGAACTGAAGCTTTCTTT. This gives the protein CAWIGGTEAFF. Looking up the rest from reference TRBV30 and TRBJ1-1 gives the full variable domain: SQTIHQWPATLVQPVGSPLSLECTVEGTSNPNLYWYRQAAGRGLQLLFYSVGIGQISSEVPQNLSASRPQDRQFILSSKKLLLSDSGFYLCAWIGGTEAFFGQGTRLTVV.